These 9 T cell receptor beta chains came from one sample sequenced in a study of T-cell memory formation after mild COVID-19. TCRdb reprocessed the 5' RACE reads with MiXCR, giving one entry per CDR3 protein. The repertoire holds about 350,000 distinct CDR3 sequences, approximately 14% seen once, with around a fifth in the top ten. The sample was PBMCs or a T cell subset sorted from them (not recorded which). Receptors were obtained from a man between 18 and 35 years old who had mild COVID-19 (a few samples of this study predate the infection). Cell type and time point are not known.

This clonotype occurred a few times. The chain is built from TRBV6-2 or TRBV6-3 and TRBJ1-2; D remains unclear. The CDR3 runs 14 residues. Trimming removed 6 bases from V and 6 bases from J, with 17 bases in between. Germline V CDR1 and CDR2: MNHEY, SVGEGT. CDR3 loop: CASSPDRNRDGYTF. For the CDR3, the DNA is TGTGCCAGCAGCCCCGATAGAAACAGAGATGGCTACACCTTC.

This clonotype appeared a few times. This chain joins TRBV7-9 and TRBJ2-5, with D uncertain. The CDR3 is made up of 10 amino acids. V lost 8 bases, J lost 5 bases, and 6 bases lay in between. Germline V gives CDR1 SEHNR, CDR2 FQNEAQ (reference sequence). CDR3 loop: CASGLETQYF. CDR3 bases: TGTGCCAGCGGTCTGGAGACCCAGTACTTC.

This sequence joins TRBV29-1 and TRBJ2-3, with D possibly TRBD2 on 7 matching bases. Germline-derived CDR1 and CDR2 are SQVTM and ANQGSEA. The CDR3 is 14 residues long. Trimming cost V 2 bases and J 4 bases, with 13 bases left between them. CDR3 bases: TGCAGCGTTGAATGGGGGGGCGTCGCAGATACGCAGTATTTT. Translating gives CSVEWGGVADTQYF.

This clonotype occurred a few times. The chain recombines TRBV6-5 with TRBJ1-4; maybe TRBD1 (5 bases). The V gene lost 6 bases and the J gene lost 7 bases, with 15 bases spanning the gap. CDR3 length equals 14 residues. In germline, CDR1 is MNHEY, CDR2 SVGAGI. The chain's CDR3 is CASSPGGASEKLFF. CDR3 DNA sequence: TGTGCCAGCAGCCCCGGAGGGGCGAGTGAAAAACTGTTTTTT.

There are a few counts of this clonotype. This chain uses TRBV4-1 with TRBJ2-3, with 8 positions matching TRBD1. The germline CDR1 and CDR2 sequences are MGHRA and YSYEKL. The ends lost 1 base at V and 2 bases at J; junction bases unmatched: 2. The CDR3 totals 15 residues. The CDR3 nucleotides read TGCGCCAGCAGCCAAGTGGACAGGGACACAGATACGCAGTATTTT. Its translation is CASSQVDRDTDTQYF.

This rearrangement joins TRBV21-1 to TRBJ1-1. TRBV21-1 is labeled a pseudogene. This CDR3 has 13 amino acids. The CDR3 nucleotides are TGTGCCAGCAGCAAAGCGGGTGGGACTGAAGCTTTCTTT. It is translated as CASSKAGGTEAFF.

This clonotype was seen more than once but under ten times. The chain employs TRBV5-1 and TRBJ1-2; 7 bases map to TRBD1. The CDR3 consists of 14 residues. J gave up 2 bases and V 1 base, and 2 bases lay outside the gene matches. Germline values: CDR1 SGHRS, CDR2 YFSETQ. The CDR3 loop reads CASSLQGQNYGYTF. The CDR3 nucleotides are TGCGCCAGCAGCTTGCAGGGACAGAACTATGGCTACACCTTC.

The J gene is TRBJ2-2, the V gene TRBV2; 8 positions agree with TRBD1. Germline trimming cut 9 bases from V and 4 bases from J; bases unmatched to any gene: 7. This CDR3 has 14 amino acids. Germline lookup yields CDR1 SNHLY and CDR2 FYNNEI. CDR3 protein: CASSGGRITGELFF. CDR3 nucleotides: TGTGCCAGTTCAGGGGGCCGAATCACCGGGGAGCTGTTTTTT.

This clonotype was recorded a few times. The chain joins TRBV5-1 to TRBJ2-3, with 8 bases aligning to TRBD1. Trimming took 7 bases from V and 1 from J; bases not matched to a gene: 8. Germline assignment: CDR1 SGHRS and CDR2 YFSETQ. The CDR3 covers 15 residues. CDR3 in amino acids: CASHQQGAGTDTQYF. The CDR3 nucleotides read TGCGCCAGCCACCAGCAGGGGGCCGGCACAGATACGCAGTATTTT.